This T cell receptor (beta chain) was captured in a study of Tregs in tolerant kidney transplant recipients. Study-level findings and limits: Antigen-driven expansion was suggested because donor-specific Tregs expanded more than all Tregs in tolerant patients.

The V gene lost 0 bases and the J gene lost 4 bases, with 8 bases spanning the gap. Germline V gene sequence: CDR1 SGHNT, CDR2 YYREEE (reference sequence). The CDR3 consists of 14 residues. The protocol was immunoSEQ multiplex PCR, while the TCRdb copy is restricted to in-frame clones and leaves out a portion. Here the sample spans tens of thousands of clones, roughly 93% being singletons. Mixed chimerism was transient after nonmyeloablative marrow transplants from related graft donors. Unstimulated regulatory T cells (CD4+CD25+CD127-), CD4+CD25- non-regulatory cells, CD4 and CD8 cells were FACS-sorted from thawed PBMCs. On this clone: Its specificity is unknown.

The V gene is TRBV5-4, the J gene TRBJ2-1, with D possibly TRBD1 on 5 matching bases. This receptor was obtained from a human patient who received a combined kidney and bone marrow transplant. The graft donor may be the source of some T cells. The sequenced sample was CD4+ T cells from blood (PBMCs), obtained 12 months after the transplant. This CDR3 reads CASSLEQVYNEQFF. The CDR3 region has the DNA TGTGCCAGCAGCTTGGAACAGGTTTACAATGAGCAGTTCTTC.